Presented here are 5 T cell receptor beta chains from one specimen sequenced in a study of T-cell memory formation after mild COVID-19. TCRdb re-analysed the 5' RACE reads in MiXCR, keeping a single row per CDR3 protein. The sample shows about 190,000 distinct CDR3 sequences, about 18% of them seen only once. Sample: PBMCs or a T cell subset sorted from them (not recorded which). These receptors were taken from an adult woman who had mild COVID-19 (a few samples of this study predate the infection). Cell type and time point are not known.

The rearrangement links TRBV5-1 to TRBJ2-1; 7 bases map to TRBD2. V was clipped by 0 bases and J by 4 bases; unmatched bases: 7. This CDR3 region has 16 residues. Germline values: CDR1 SGHRS, CDR2 YFSETQ. CDR3 in DNA: TGCGCCAGCAGCTTGGAAGGTCTAGCGGATTACAATGAGCAGTTCTTC. This sequence encodes CASSLEGLADYNEQFF.

J is TRBJ1-2 and V is TRBV7-8; D not resolved. V lost 0 bases to trimming and J lost 8 bases, with 19 bases between them. Per the germline V gene, CDR1 is SGHVS and CDR2 is FQNEAQ. The CDR3 extends over 16 amino acids. The CDR3 DNA reads TGTGCCAGCAGCTTAGCGGCGTGGACCGGTGGTGACGGCTACACCTTC. Protein sequence: CASSLAAWTGGDGYTF.

The chain links TRBV5-1 to TRBJ2-2; 7 positions agree with TRBD1. This CDR3 has 15 residues. Looked up from germline, CDR1 is SGHRS and CDR2 is YFSETQ. V gave up 4 bases and J gave up 3 bases; unmatched junction bases: 6. CDR3: CASSEGQTDTGELFF. Written as DNA, the CDR3 is TGCGCCAGCAGCGAGGGACAGACAGACACCGGGGAGCTGTTTTTT. Supplemented by reference TRBV5-1 and TRBJ2-2, the full variable domain reads KAGVTQTPRYLIKTRGQQVTLSCSPISGHRSVSWYQQTPGQGLQFLFEYFSETQRNKGNFPGRFSGRQFSNSRSEMNVSTLELGDSALYLCASSEGQTDTGELFFGEGSRLTVL.

This clonotype was seen a few times. This chain links TRBV20-1 with TRBJ2-7; 11 bases fit TRBD1. V trimming: 1 base; J trimming: 4 bases; junction bases outside the gene matches: 15. The CDR3 totals 18 residues. CDR1 is DFQATT, CDR2 SNEGSKA, per germline (reference sequence). CDR3 loop: CSARASATRTGGRYEQYF. The CDR3 coding sequence is TGCAGTGCTAGAGCTTCGGCGACGAGGACAGGGGGCCGTTACGAGCAGTACTTC.

V and J are TRBV2 and TRBJ1-1, with 10 bases matching TRBD1. Per germline, CDR1 SNHLY and CDR2 FYNNEI. After removal of 7 bases from V and 12 bases from J, the junction contained 8 bases not matched to a gene. The CDR3 covers 12 residues. The CDR3, as DNA: TGTGCCAGCACCCTCCGGGACAGGGGTTCTTTCTTT. Translated, it gives CASTLRDRGSFF.